A selection of T cell receptor beta chains follows, all from one sample in a study of control samples from healthy donors and cancer patients. The data were produced by immunoSEQ multiplex PCR, yet TCRdb's version contains in-frame clones alone and is incomplete. The sample lists 230,000 or so clones, 85% to 95% occurring once. Sequenced material: blood. These receptors were obtained from a man in his fifties or sixties in good health. Each CDR3 is given with its conserved first and last residue. The order of the fields is CDR3 protein, CDR3 DNA, clone size, D gene, V gene, J gene. D genes are given only for firm matches. A clone size is listed for some rows: how often the clone was seen (once, few, many), or a class if it is expanded.

CDR3aa: CAWDRTNTEAFF
CDR3nt: TGTGCCTGGGACAGGACGAACACTGAAGCTTTCTTT
abundance: -
d_gene: -
v_gene: TRBV30
j_gene: TRBJ1-1

CDR3aa: CASSSGQPNTGELFF
CDR3nt: TGTGCCAGCAGCTCCGGGCAGCCGAACACCGGGGAGCTGTTTTTT
abundance: once
d_gene: -
v_gene: TRBV7-3
j_gene: TRBJ2-2

CDR3aa: CASSLGGIKDQPQHF
CDR3nt: TGTGCCAGCAGTTTGGGGGGGATTAAGGATCAGCCCCAGCATTTT
abundance: -
d_gene: -
v_gene: TRBV27
j_gene: TRBJ1-5

CDR3aa: CASSVQAGANVLTF
CDR3nt: TGTGCCAGCAGCGTACAAGCCGGGGCCAACGTCCTGACTTTC
abundance: -
d_gene: -
v_gene: TRBV9
j_gene: TRBJ2-6

CDR3aa: CASREIRDWGNQPQHF
CDR3nt: TGTGCCAGCAGAGAAATCCGGGACTGGGGCAATCAGCCCCAGCATTTT
abundance: -
d_gene: -
v_gene: TRBV21-1
j_gene: TRBJ1-5

CDR3aa: CASSPYGTQYF
CDR3nt: TGTGCCAGCAGCCCCTACGGCACGCAGTATTTT
abundance: once
d_gene: -
v_gene: TRBV11-2
j_gene: TRBJ2-3

CDR3aa: CASSNQQVAKNIQYF
CDR3nt: TGTGCCAGCAGTAACCAACAGGTAGCCAAAAACATTCAGTACTTC
abundance: -
d_gene: -
v_gene: TRBV6-5
j_gene: TRBJ2-4

CDR3aa: CASSLTGHPNSPLHF
CDR3nt: TGTGCCAGTAGTTTGACGGGACACCCCAATTCACCCCTCCACTTT
abundance: -
d_gene: -
v_gene: TRBV19
j_gene: TRBJ1-6

CDR3aa: CAISEREPGELFF
CDR3nt: TGTGCCATCAGTGAGCGGGAGCCCGGGGAGCTGTTTTTT
abundance: -
d_gene: -
v_gene: TRBV10-3
j_gene: TRBJ2-2

CDR3aa: CASSFPDRGGATNEKLFF
CDR3nt: TGTGCCAGCAGTTTCCCGGACCGGGGAGGAGCAACTAATGAAAAACTGTTTTTT
abundance: -
d_gene: -
v_gene: TRBV28
j_gene: TRBJ1-4

CDR3aa: CASSLAGGPNEQFF
CDR3nt: TGTGCCAGCAGTTTAGCGGGGGGGCCCAATGAGCAGTTCTTC
abundance: few
d_gene: TRBD2
v_gene: TRBV7-9
j_gene: TRBJ2-1

CDR3aa: CASTIGQQGTEAFF
CDR3nt: TGTGCCAGCACCATTGGACAGCAGGGAACTGAAGCTTTCTTT
abundance: -
d_gene: -
v_gene: TRBV5-6
j_gene: TRBJ1-1

CDR3aa: CASSYSFGGGYEQYF
CDR3nt: TGTGCCAGCAGTTACTCCTTCGGCGGTGGCTACGAGCAGTACTTC
abundance: once
d_gene: -
v_gene: TRBV6-6
j_gene: TRBJ2-7

CDR3aa: CASSFVFPYGYTF
CDR3nt: TGTGCCAGCAGTTTCGTTTTCCCCTATGGCTACACCTTC
abundance: -
d_gene: -
v_gene: TRBV28
j_gene: TRBJ1-2

CDR3aa: CASSEKGSNTEAFF
CDR3nt: TGCGCCAGCAGTGAAAAGGGGTCGAACACTGAAGCTTTCTTT
abundance: once
d_gene: -
v_gene: TRBV10-2
j_gene: TRBJ1-1

CDR3aa: CASSELDIGYGYTF
CDR3nt: TGTGCCAGCAGTGAACTCGACATTGGGTATGGCTACACCTTC
abundance: once
d_gene: -
v_gene: TRBV6-1
j_gene: TRBJ1-2

CDR3aa: CASSLTGRDTEAFF
CDR3nt: TGTGCCAGCAGCTTAACCGGGAGGGACACTGAAGCTTTCTTT
abundance: -
d_gene: -
v_gene: TRBV7-9
j_gene: TRBJ1-1

CDR3aa: CASSLVGFGNEQFF
CDR3nt: TGTGCCAGCAGTTTAGTGGGGTTCGGGAATGAGCAGTTCTTC
abundance: -
d_gene: -
v_gene: TRBV28
j_gene: TRBJ2-1

CDR3aa: CASSVDIRDPGGGYTF
CDR3nt: TGTGCCAGCAGCGTAGATATAAGGGACCCCGGCGGGGGCTACACCTTC
abundance: once
d_gene: -
v_gene: TRBV9
j_gene: TRBJ1-2

CDR3aa: CASSQETLKGGELFF
CDR3nt: TGTGCCAGCAGCCAAGAAACATTGAAGGGCGGGGAGCTGTTTTTT
abundance: -
d_gene: -
v_gene: TRBV3-1/TRBV3-2
j_gene: TRBJ2-2

CDR3aa: CASSQEPMGQTNEQFF
CDR3nt: TGTGCCAGCAGCCAAGAACCCATGGGGCAAACCAATGAGCAGTTCTTC
abundance: -
d_gene: -
v_gene: TRBV4-2
j_gene: TRBJ2-1

CDR3aa: CASSFLLGSAGIVDTQYF
CDR3nt: TGTGCCAGCAGCTTCCTTCTTGGGTCAGCCGGAATCGTGGATACGCAGTATTTT
abundance: -
d_gene: -
v_gene: TRBV11-2
j_gene: TRBJ2-3

CDR3aa: CASSYSQLQNQPQHF
CDR3nt: TGTGCCAGCAGTTACTCTCAACTCCAGAATCAGCCCCAGCATTTT
abundance: -
d_gene: -
v_gene: TRBV6-5
j_gene: TRBJ1-5

CDR3aa: CASSPGRGTGNTIYF
CDR3nt: TGTGCCAGCAGCCCTGGGAGGGGGACTGGAAACACCATATATTTT
abundance: -
d_gene: -
v_gene: TRBV2
j_gene: TRBJ1-3

CDR3aa: CASSLGGASGTEAFF
CDR3nt: TGCGCCAGCAGCTTGGGGGGGGCTTCGGGCACTGAAGCTTTCTTT
abundance: -
d_gene: -
v_gene: TRBV5-1
j_gene: TRBJ1-1

CDR3aa: CASAVGHEQFF
CDR3nt: TGTGCCAGCGCCGTGGGGCATGAGCAGTTCTTC
abundance: -
d_gene: -
v_gene: TRBV12-3/TRBV12-4
j_gene: TRBJ2-1

CDR3aa: CASSLGGVEETQYF
CDR3nt: TGCGCCAGCAGCTTGGGGGGGGTTGAAGAGACCCAGTACTTC
abundance: -
d_gene: -
v_gene: TRBV5-1
j_gene: TRBJ2-5

CDR3aa: CASREDSGFNYGYTF
CDR3nt: TGTGCCAGCAGGGAGGACAGTGGTTTTAACTATGGCTACACCTTC
abundance: once
d_gene: -
v_gene: TRBV2
j_gene: TRBJ1-2

CDR3aa: CASSYSGGNSPLHF
CDR3nt: TGTGCCAGCAGTTACTCGGGGGGGAATTCACCCCTCCACTTT
abundance: -
d_gene: -
v_gene: TRBV6-5
j_gene: TRBJ1-6

CDR3aa: CASSLWGTGANVLTF
CDR3nt: TGTGCCAGCAGCTTATGGGGTACTGGGGCCAACGTCCTGACTTTC
abundance: once
d_gene: -
v_gene: TRBV13
j_gene: TRBJ2-6

CDR3aa: CASSQGTPGSGNTIYF
CDR3nt: TGTGCCAGCAGCCAAGGTACCCCGGGCTCTGGAAACACCATATATTTT
abundance: -
d_gene: -
v_gene: TRBV3-1/TRBV3-2
j_gene: TRBJ1-3

CDR3aa: CASSLKVTSDSNQPQHF
CDR3nt: TGTGCCAGCAGCTTAAAAGTAACATCGGATAGCAATCAGCCCCAGCATTTT
abundance: once
d_gene: -
v_gene: TRBV27
j_gene: TRBJ1-5